The 32 T cell receptor beta chains listed next were all sequenced from one sample in a study of blood T cell repertoires in COVID-19. Sequencing used immunoSEQ multiplex PCR; TCRdb keeps in-frame clones, though not all of them. The table lists roughly 40,000 clones, almost 85% of them singletons, with roughly an eighth in the top ten. Sequencing used peripheral blood. Source of these receptors: a human donor in a cohort sampled during active COVID-19.

V usage is TRBV19 and J usage is TRBJ1-5; D remains unclear. Trimming cost V 5 bases and J 5 bases, with 10 bases left between them. This CDR3 comprises 13 residues. Germline V gene sequence: CDR1 LNHDA, CDR2 SQIVND (reference sequence). The CDR3 loop is CASSAERDQPQHF. The CDR3 nucleotides read TGTGCCAGTAGTGCTGAGCGGGATCAGCCCCAGCATTTT.

This chain joins TRBV11-2 and TRBJ1-4, with unresolved D. Trimming removed 0 bases at V and 3 bases at J, with 11 bases between. The CDR3 runs 16 residues. Germline lookup yields CDR1 SGHAT and CDR2 FQNNGV. CDR3 in amino acids: CASSLDREAANEKLFF. The CDR3 DNA follows: TGTGCCAGCAGCTTAGATAGGGAGGCAGCTAATGAAAAACTGTTTTTT.

The rearrangement uses TRBV7-9 and TRBJ1-5; TRBD1 is a possible D gene (5 bases). The germline CDR1 and CDR2 sequences are SEHNR and FQNEAQ (reference sequence). The ends were cut back, 5 bases at V and 4 bases at J, with 15 bases in the middle. The CDR3 extends over 15 amino acids. This CDR3 reads CASSGRDGGNQPQHF. The CDR3 nucleotides read TGTGCCAGCAGCGGGAGGGATGGGGGAAATCAGCCCCAGCATTTT. Full variable domain (missing parts from reference TRBV7-9 and TRBJ1-5): DTGVSQNPRHKITKRGQNVTFRCDPISEHNRLYWYRQTLGQGPEFLTYFQNEAQLEKSRLLSDRFSAERPKGSFSTLEIQRTEQGDSAMYLCASSGRDGGNQPQHFGDGTRLSIL.

This chain links TRBV11-2 with TRBJ2-4, with unresolved D. Germline V gene lookup returns CDR1 SGHAT and CDR2 FQNNGV. Between the trimmed V and J ends, which lost 2 bases and 5 bases, there was a span of 10 bases. The CDR3 spans 14 residues. Here the CDR3 DNA reads TGTGCCAGCAGCTTATCCCTCCCGGAAAACATTCAGTACTTC. Translated: CASSLSLPENIQYF. Together with reference TRBV11-2 and TRBJ2-4, the CDR3 gives the full variable domain: EAGVAQSPRYKIIEKRQSVAFWCNPISGHATLYWYQQILGQGPKLLIQFQNNGVVDDSQLPKDRFSAERLKGVDSTLKIQPAKLEDSAVYLCASSLSLPENIQYFGAGTRLSVL.

The rearrangement uses TRBV5-4 and TRBJ2-7, with 9 bases lining up with TRBD1. CDR1 SGHNT and CDR2 YYREEE come from the germline V gene (reference sequence). CDR3 length equals 14 residues. J was trimmed by 0 bases and V by 7 bases; bases with no gene match: 5. This CDR3 reads CASFRDRDSYEQYF. CDR3 sequence (DNA): TGTGCCAGCTTCCGGGACAGGGACTCCTACGAGCAGTACTTC.

This chain joins TRBV3-1 (or the pseudogene TRBV3-2) and TRBJ2-2; D uncertain. The CDR3 contains 14 residues. V dropped 1 base and J dropped 9 bases, with 12 bases sitting between them. CDR1 is LGHDT, CDR2 YNNKEL, per germline (reference sequence). The CDR3 here is CASSQGIEARELFF. CDR3 nucleotides: TGTGCCAGCAGCCAAGGTATCGAGGCAAGGGAGCTGTTTTTT.

V usage is TRBV24-1 and J usage is TRBJ1-5; TRBD1 might be the D (5 bases). The CDR3 extends over 16 amino acids. Germline lookup yields CDR1 KGHDR and CDR2 SFDVKD. The V end was cut by 5 bases, the J end by 3 bases, with 16 bases between. CDR3: CATSAGGSGDNQPQHF. The CDR3 bases are TGTGCCACCAGTGCCGGGGGGTCCGGTGACAATCAGCCCCAGCATTTT.

The gene calls are TRBV30 and TRBJ2-2; D is ambiguous. Trimming removed 3 bases from V and 2 bases from J, with 13 bases in between. CDR1 is GTSNPN, CDR2 SVGIG, per germline (reference sequence). The CDR3 totals 15 residues. The CDR3, as DNA: TGTGCCTGGAGCCACCTCGGGTCCAACACCGGGGAGCTGTTTTTT. It yields the protein CAWSHLGSNTGELFF.

The genes are TRBV30 and TRBJ2-3; 11 nucleotides line up with TRBD1. J gave up 6 bases and V 2 bases, and 13 bases lay outside the gene matches. CDR1 is GTSNPN, CDR2 SVGIG, per germline (reference sequence). The CDR3 totals 17 residues. The CDR3 DNA sequence: TGTGCCTGGAGTCCGGGACAGGGGGGGCAGTTGGGGGATACGCAGTATTTT. Its protein is CAWSPGQGGQLGDTQYF.

The V call is TRBV5-6, the J call TRBJ1-2, with D maybe TRBD1 (5 bases). The CDR3 is made up of 13 amino acids. The germline V and J ends were trimmed by 2 bases and 8 bases, with 13 bases remaining between them. CDR1 and CDR2 (germline): SGHDT, YYEEEE. CDR3 sequence reads: CASSLEGARGYTF. Here the CDR3 DNA reads TGTGCCAGCAGCTTAGAAGGGGCGAGGGGCTACACCTTC.

The chain couples TRBV18 to TRBJ2-3; D uncertain. CDR3 length equals 13 residues. Germline V lookup: CDR1 KGHSH, CDR2 LQKENI. V was cut by 0 bases and J by 4 bases, with 5 bases left in between. The CDR3, as DNA: TGTGCCAGCTCACCACCGAGTTCAGATACGCAGTATTTT. Its protein product is CASSPPSSDTQYF.

This rearrangement joins TRBV4-1 to TRBJ1-2; D is possibly TRBD1 (5 bases). There are 17 residues in the CDR3. Per the germline V gene, CDR1 is MGHRA and CDR2 is YSYEKL. The V gene lost 1 base and the J gene lost 5 bases, with 20 bases spanning the gap. CDR3 in amino acids: CASSQVPDRRKGYGYTF. The CDR3 DNA sequence: TGCGCCAGCAGCCAAGTGCCGGACCGCCGAAAGGGGTATGGCTACACCTTC.

The CDR3 nucleotides read TGTGCCAGCAGCCAAGGGGGTCTGACTAGTCTCTACGAGCAGTACTTC. It specifies CASSQGGLTSLYEQYF. V is TRBV4-2 and J is TRBJ2-7, with a tentative D call TRBD2 (6 bases). Trimming left V 1 base short and J 3 bases short, with 16 bases between. The CDR3 has 16 amino acids. The V gene's germline CDR1 is LGHNA and CDR2 YNFKEQ.

The chain recombines TRBV6-4 with TRBJ1-1; D remains unclear. The ends were cut back, 5 bases at V and 3 bases at J, with 10 bases in the middle. The CDR3 length is 13 residues. CDR1 is MRHNA, CDR2 SNTAGT, per germline. The CDR3 reads CASSPHFYTEAFF. In nucleotides, the CDR3 is TGTGCCAGCAGTCCCCACTTTTACACTGAAGCTTTCTTT.

This clone was seen more than once but under ten times. The genes are TRBV9 and TRBJ2-5; possibly TRBD2 for D (5 bases). V shed 4 bases and J shed 5 bases, with 6 bases lying between them. Per the germline V gene, CDR1 is SGDLS and CDR2 is YYNGEE. The CDR3 covers 11 residues. The CDR3 reads CASSRGETQYF. The CDR3 DNA is TGTGCCAGCAGCCGCGGGGAGACCCAGTACTTC.

This clone appeared a few times. The gene calls are TRBV4-1 and TRBJ2-7; 7 nucleotides align to TRBD1. Looked up from germline, CDR1 is MGHRA and CDR2 is YSYEKL. CDR3 length equals 17 residues. V dropped 1 base and J dropped 2; count of bases not matched to a gene: 11. The CDR3 region has the DNA TGCGCCAGCAGCCAAGGGCCGACAGGGTTTGAAGCCTACGAGCAGTACTTC. Translating it yields CASSQGPTGFEAYEQYF.

This clone was seen a handful of times. V and J are TRBV3-1 (or the pseudogene TRBV3-2) and TRBJ2-2; D is uncertain. The V gene lost 4 bases and the J gene lost 5 bases, with 8 bases spanning the gap. The CDR3 covers 13 residues. Germline V CDR1 and CDR2: LGHDT, YNNKEL (reference sequence). The CDR3 bases are TGTGCCAGCAGCCGAGCTTGGACCGGGGAGCTGTTTTTT. Amino acid sequence: CASSRAWTGELFF.

V is TRBV28 and J is TRBJ1-1; 7 bases agree with TRBD1. The CDR3 consists of 13 residues. J gave up 2 bases and V 6 bases, and 3 bases lay outside the gene matches. The germline V gene has CDR1 MDHEN and CDR2 SYDVKM. The CDR3 reads CASRRDSNTEAFF. The CDR3 region has the DNA TGTGCCAGCAGACGGGACAGTAACACTGAAGCTTTCTTT.

This clone has just a few counts. J is TRBJ2-7 and V is TRBV11-2, with D possibly matching TRBD1 (5 bases). Trimming stripped 2 bases from V and 5 bases from J, with 16 bases between. The germline V gene encodes CDR1 SGHAT and CDR2 FQNNGV. The CDR3 length is 15 residues. CDR3 bases: TGTGCCAGCAGCTTAAGGGTGCTCCAAGGGGACGAGCAGTACTTC. Residues: CASSLRVLQGDEQYF.

With respect to this clone: Additional DNA sequences in this sample encode the identical CDR3. The V and J genes are TRBV19 and TRBJ1-5, with 7 bases fitting TRBD1. J lost 5 bases, V lost 8 bases, and 3 bases had no gene match. The CDR3 length is 12 residues. Germline CDR1 LNHDA, CDR2 SQIVND (reference sequence). The CDR3 is CASRDRDQPQHF. For the CDR3, the DNA is TGTGCCAGTCGTGACAGGGATCAGCCCCAGCATTTT.

The chain joins TRBV18 to TRBJ2-7; tentative D call: TRBD1 (6 bases). Trimming cost V 3 bases and J 3 bases, with 12 bases left between them. Germline V gene sequence: CDR1 KGHSH, CDR2 LQKENI. This CDR3 spans 14 amino acids. The CDR3 region has the DNA TGTGCCAGCTCACCCCCGGGACAAAACTACGAGCAGTACTTC. This encodes CASSPPGQNYEQYF.

V gene TRBV5-1 combines with J gene TRBJ2-7; 11 bases agree with TRBD2. The CDR3 sequence is 16 residues long. Germline V gene sequence: CDR1 SGHRS, CDR2 YFSETQ. V was clipped by 4 bases and J by 1 base; unmatched bases: 7. The CDR3 DNA reads TGCGCCAGCAGCCCCCCACTAGCGGGAGCGTCCTACGAGCAGTACTTC. Amino acids: CASSPPLAGASYEQYF.

The V call is TRBV15, the J call TRBJ2-5, with 11 bases aligning to TRBD2. The CDR3 totals 15 residues. Trimming removed 2 bases from V and 4 bases from J; junction bases left unmatched: 3. Germline CDR1 reads LNHNV; CDR2 reads YYDKDF (reference sequence). CDR3 in DNA: TGTGCCACCAGCAGACGTAGCGGGAGGGCAGAGACCCAGTACTTC. Translating gives CATSRRSGRAETQYF. Combining the CDR3 with reference TRBV15 and TRBJ2-5 gives the whole variable domain DAMVIQNPRYQVTQFGKPVTLSCSQTLNHNVMYWYQQKSSQAPKLLFHYYDKDFNNEADTPDNFQSRRPNTSFCFLDIRSPGLGDTAMYLCATSRRSGRAETQYFGPGTRLLVL.

V is TRBV5-4 and J is TRBJ2-5; a possible D gene is TRBD1 (5 bases). V was shortened by 3 bases and J by 3 bases, with 12 bases between the two germline ends. This CDR3 has 14 amino acids. CDR1 SGHNT and CDR2 YYREEE come from the germline V gene (reference sequence). The CDR3 loop reads CASSSRQTEETQYF. The DNA of the CDR3 is TGTGCCAGCAGCTCCCGACAGACGGAAGAGACCCAGTACTTC.

The count of this clone is one. This chain connects TRBV7-2 to TRBJ2-1; D gene unclear. Trimming took off 4 bases at V and 4 bases at J, with 8 bases between the two ends. Germline CDR1 and CDR2: SGHTA and FQGNSA. CDR3 length equals 13 residues. DNA of the CDR3: TGTGCCAGCAGCTCCGGTCTATACAATGAGCAGTTCTTC. Translated, it gives CASSSGLYNEQFF.

The J gene is TRBJ1-2, the V gene TRBV7-2, with 7 bases aligning to TRBD1. V was pared by 1 base and J by 8 bases, with 7 bases of the junction left unmatched. CDR1 is SGHTA and CDR2 is FQGNSA in the germline V gene. The length of the CDR3 is 14 residues. CDR3 sequence reads: CASSLGDRVKGYTF. CDR3 coding DNA: TGTGCCAGCAGCTTAGGTGACAGGGTGAAGGGCTACACCTTC.

The chain uses TRBV6-2 or TRBV6-3 and TRBJ2-5; 8 bases are shared with TRBD1. The CDR3 runs 15 residues. V gave up 5 bases and J gave up 2 bases; unmatched junction bases: 7. Germline lookup yields CDR1 MNHEY and CDR2 SVGEGT. This CDR3 is CASSRRQGTQETQYF. In DNA, the CDR3 is TGTGCCAGCAGTCGTCGACAGGGGACACAAGAGACCCAGTACTTC.

Written as DNA, the CDR3 is TGTGCCAGCAGCACAAACAGGGAACCTGGCACTGAAGCTTTCTTT. It encodes CASSTNREPGTEAFF. The chain employs TRBV11-2 and TRBJ1-1; maybe TRBD1 (6 bases). The CDR3 has 15 residues. The germline V gene has CDR1 SGHAT and CDR2 FQNNGV. Trimming cost V 5 bases and J 4 bases, with 17 bases left between them.

This clone came up once. V and J are TRBV12-3 or TRBV12-4 and TRBJ1-5; weak D call: TRBD1 (6 bases). The CDR3 loop spans 13 amino acids. V was clipped by 5 bases and J by 7 bases, with 12 bases between them. The CDR3 loop reads CASSRQVEQPQHF. The DNA of the CDR3 is TGTGCCAGCAGTAGACAGGTAGAACAGCCCCAGCATTTT.

CDR3 nucleotide sequence: TGCAGCGCAAGGACAGGGAGTTGGTCAGATACGCAGTATTTT. It yields the protein CSARTGSWSDTQYF. The J gene is TRBJ2-3, the V gene TRBV29-1, with TRBD1 matching over 8 bases. After removal of 7 bases from V and 4 bases from J, the junction contained 10 bases not matched to a gene. Looked up from germline, CDR1 is SQVTM and CDR2 is ANQGSEA. The length of the CDR3 is 14 residues.

This rearrangement joins TRBV5-6 to TRBJ1-1, with D possibly matching TRBD1 (5 bases). V lost 4 bases and J lost 6, with 19 bases in between. There are 15 residues in the CDR3. CDR1 and CDR2 from the germline V gene are SGHDT and YYEEEE. The CDR3 DNA follows: TGTGCCAGCAGCCCCGGGTCCGTACAGGACGCTGAAGCTTTCTTT. This sequence encodes CASSPGSVQDAEAFF.

To note about this clone: Relative to the germline gene, one junction end is altered; a read error may explain this. The chain joins TRBV7-2 to TRBJ2-1, with D perhaps being TRBD1 or TRBD2 (6 bases each). The CDR3 loop spans 14 amino acids. The germline V gene encodes CDR1 SGHTA and CDR2 FQGNSA. The CDR3 sequence: CASRLGGLYNEQFF. The CDR3 DNA follows: TGTGCCAGCAGGTTAGGGGGACTCTACAATGAGCAGTTCTTC.